Each of the 11 T cell receptor beta chains below was sequenced from the same sample in a study of blood T cell repertoires in COVID-19. The protocol was immunoSEQ multiplex PCR, while the TCRdb copy is restricted to in-frame clones and leaves out a portion. The sample has some 360,000 clones, 88% seen once. The sample comprised PBMCs or T cells enriched from blood (not recorded which). These receptor sequences come from a woman aged 30 to 39 who had been exposed to COVID-19.

The chain has TRBV11-3 and TRBJ2-7, with 9 bases aligning to TRBD1. The trim removed 4 bases at V and 3 bases at J, leaving 10 bases unmatched. CDR1 and CDR2 from the germline V gene are SGHNT and YENEEA. CDR3 length equals 16 residues. CDR3 bases: TGTGCCAGCAGCTCCGCCCCCGGGACAGGGCTCTACGAGCAGTACTTC. This codes for CASSSAPGTGLYEQYF. Looking up the rest from reference TRBV11-3 and TRBJ2-7 gives the full variable domain: EAGVVQSPRYKIIEKKQPVAFWCNPISGHNTLYWYLQNLGQGPELLIRYENEEAVDDSQLPKDRFSAERLKGVDSTLKIQPAELGDSAVYLCASSSAPGTGLYEQYFGPGTRLTVT.

The chain uses TRBV5-1 and TRBJ2-2; D gene ambiguous. V was clipped by 0 bases and J by 6 bases, with 9 bases between them. The CDR3 extends over 14 amino acids. Per the germline V gene, CDR1 is SGHRS and CDR2 is YFSETQ. The CDR3 reads CASSLDASAGELFF. DNA for the CDR3: TGCGCCAGCAGCTTGGATGCGAGTGCCGGGGAGCTGTTTTTT.

The V call is TRBV5-1, the J call TRBJ1-1; TRBD1 might be the D (6 bases). The CDR3 is 14 residues long. Germline CDR1 reads SGHRS; CDR2 reads YFSETQ. V was cut by 1 base and J by 1 base, with 8 bases left in between. CDR3 amino acids: CASSLPGQNTEAFF. The CDR3 DNA reads as TGCGCCAGCAGCTTGCCGGGACAGAACACTGAAGCTTTCTTT.

V usage is TRBV28 and J usage is TRBJ1-4, with D tentatively TRBD1 (5 bases). Germline CDR1 MDHEN, CDR2 SYDVKM. This CDR3 is built from 13 residues. With 5 bases removed from V and 11 bases from J, the gap between germline ends came to 15 bases. The CDR3 nucleotides read TGTGCCAGCAGTCAGCAACAGGTGGGGAAACTGTTTTTT. Translation gives CASSQQQVGKLFF.

The V call is TRBV5-1, the J call TRBJ1-6; TRBD1 agrees at 7 bases. The germline gives CDR1 SGHRS, CDR2 YFSETQ. The CDR3 sequence is 14 residues long. J lost 6 bases, V lost 4 bases, and 4 bases had no gene match. CDR3 sequence: CASSPGTANSPLHF. The CDR3 region has the DNA TGCGCCAGCAGCCCCGGGACAGCTAATTCACCCCTCCACTTT.

This chain uses TRBV6-5 with TRBJ2-7; 7 bases line up with TRBD1. The germline gives CDR1 MNHEY, CDR2 SVGAGI. Losses at the gene ends were 2 bases for V and 2 bases for J; bases not matched to a gene: 0. This CDR3 spans 13 amino acids. The CDR3 sequence is CASSYDRAYEQYF. In DNA form, the CDR3 reads TGTGCCAGCAGTTACGACAGGGCCTACGAGCAGTACTTC.

V usage is TRBV9 and J usage is TRBJ1-4; no clear D gene. CDR1 SGDLS and CDR2 YYNGEE come from the germline V gene. The CDR3 sequence is 15 residues long. Trimming pared 0 bases from V and 5 bases from J, leaving 11 bases between. CDR3 loop: CASSVEAGGNEKLFF. CDR3 bases: TGTGCCAGCAGCGTAGAGGCAGGTGGAAATGAAAAACTGTTTTTT.

This chain joins TRBV12-3 or TRBV12-4 and TRBJ1-1, with D possibly TRBD1 on 5 matching bases. V dropped 6 bases and J dropped 5 bases, with 13 bases sitting between them. The CDR3 totals 13 residues. The CDR3 nucleotides are TGTGCCAGCAGCTCGGGACTCTCAACTGAAGCTTTCTTT. Translating gives CASSSGLSTEAFF.

The chain joins TRBV25-1 to TRBJ1-6, with D perhaps matching TRBD1 (6 bases). V gave up 3 bases and J gave up 9 bases, with 12 bases separating them. The CDR3 length is 14 residues. The germline V gene has CDR1 MGHDK and CDR2 SYGVNS. The CDR3 sequence: CASSEPQGRSPLHF. CDR3 DNA: TGTGCCAGCAGTGAGCCACAGGGTCGTTCACCCCTCCACTTT.

This chain links TRBV7-9 with TRBJ1-2; D is possibly TRBD1 (5 bases). The V gene's germline CDR1 is SEHNR and CDR2 FQNEAQ (reference sequence). The CDR3 has 12 amino acids. Trimming removed 5 bases at V and 7 bases at J, with 11 bases between. In DNA form, the CDR3 reads TGTGCCAGCAGCCCTACAGGCCGTGGCTACACCTTC. This sequence encodes CASSPTGRGYTF. The full variable domain, completed using reference TRBV7-9 and TRBJ1-2, is DTGVSQNPRHKITKRGQNVTFRCDPISEHNRLYWYRQTLGQGPEFLTYFQNEAQLEKSRLLSDRFSAERPKGSFSTLEIQRTEQGDSAMYLCASSPTGRGYTFGSGTRLTVV.

The genes are TRBV18 and TRBJ2-5; 16 bases match TRBD2. J was trimmed by 0 bases and V by 2 bases; bases with no gene match: 6. This CDR3 is built from 19 residues. Germline V gene data show CDR1 as KGHSH and CDR2 as LQKENI. For the CDR3, the DNA is TGTGCCAGCTCACCAGGGACTAGCGGGAGGGGATCGTACCAAGAGACCCAGTACTTC. Amino acid sequence: CASSPGTSGRGSYQETQYF.